This T cell receptor beta chain was retrieved from a study of T cells expressing NK-cell markers. As for the study in general: Sorted CD3+CD56+NKG2C+, CD3+CD56+NKG2C- and CD3+CD56-NKG2C+ T-cell subsets were beta-chain profiled. Seven of eight sequenced donors tested HCMV-seropositive; one tested seronegative.

The length of the CDR3 is 16 residues. TCR beta libraries carry UMIs added by 5'RACE template switching. TCRdb re-called the 5' RACE reads; every CDR3 protein appears as one record, without DNA. This sample's clone table lists hundreds of thousands of distinct CDR3 sequences. Source material: blood T cells: a sorted CD56 or NKG2C T cell subset, CD4+ or CD8+ T cells, or bulk PBMC T cells (not recorded which). The V and J genes are TRBV12-3 or TRBV12-4 and TRBJ1-1; TCRdb gives TRBD1 as the D gene, but with no DNA this cannot be confirmed. This receptor was identified in a man aged 18-70 years in good health. The CDR3 loop is CASTDPYRGGNTEAFF.